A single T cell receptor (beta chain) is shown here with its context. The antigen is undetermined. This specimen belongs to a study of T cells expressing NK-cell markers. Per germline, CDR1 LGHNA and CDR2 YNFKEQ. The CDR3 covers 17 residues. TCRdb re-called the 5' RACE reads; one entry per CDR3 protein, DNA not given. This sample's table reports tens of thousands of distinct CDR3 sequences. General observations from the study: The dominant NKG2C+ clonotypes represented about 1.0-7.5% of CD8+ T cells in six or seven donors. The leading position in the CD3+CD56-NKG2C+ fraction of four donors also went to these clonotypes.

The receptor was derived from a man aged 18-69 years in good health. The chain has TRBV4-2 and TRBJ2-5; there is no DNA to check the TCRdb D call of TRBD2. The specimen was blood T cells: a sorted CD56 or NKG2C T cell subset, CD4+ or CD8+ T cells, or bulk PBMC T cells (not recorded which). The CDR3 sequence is CASSPGLGTSGGETQYF.